The 23 T cell receptor beta chains given below trace back to one sample, sequenced in a study of T-cell memory formation after mild COVID-19. TCRdb itself ran the 5' RACE reads through MiXCR, one entry per CDR3 protein. Altogether 560,000 or so distinct CDR3 sequences are present, approximately 15% being singletons, with the ten largest covering less than 10%. Sequencing input: PBMCs or a T cell subset sorted from them (not recorded which). The receptor set was obtained from an adult woman who had mild COVID-19 (a few samples of this study predate the infection). Cell type and time point are not known.

The V call is TRBV15, the J call TRBJ1-2; tentatively, D is TRBD1 (5 bases). Trimming took 0 bases from V and 8 from J, leaving 13 bases between them. CDR3 length: 14 residues. Germline V gene sequence: CDR1 LNHNV, CDR2 YYDKDF (reference sequence). Here the CDR3 reads CATSRESTGTGYTF. CDR3 nucleotides: TGTGCCACCAGCAGAGAGTCGACCGGGACCGGCTACACCTTC.

The gene calls are TRBV20-1 and TRBJ2-3, with 11 positions matching TRBD1. CDR1 is DFQATT and CDR2 is SNEGSKA in the germline V gene (reference sequence). The trim removed 6 bases at V and 1 base at J, leaving 15 bases unmatched. CDR3 length equals 18 residues. The CDR3: CSAPTPRDRGARTDTQYF. The CDR3 nucleotides are TGCAGTGCCCCTACACCCCGGGACAGGGGGGCCCGCACAGATACGCAGTATTTT.

The V call is TRBV20-1, the J call TRBJ1-6, with D perhaps matching TRBD1 (6 bases). The CDR3 covers 13 residues. Trimming cost V 5 bases and J 8 bases, with 13 bases left between them. Germline loops: CDR1 DFQATT, CDR2 SNEGSKA (reference sequence). CDR3: CSAGGGADSPLHF. CDR3 DNA: TGCAGTGCTGGGGGGGGCGCGGATTCACCCCTCCACTTT.

This clonotype was found many times. The gene calls are TRBV29-1 and TRBJ2-7, with D possibly being TRBD1 or TRBD2 (5 bases each). CDR1 and CDR2 from the germline V gene are SQVTM and ANQGSEA. Trimming cost V 8 bases and J 2 bases, with 13 bases left between them. The CDR3 is made up of 12 amino acids. The CDR3: CSFRDGTYEQYF. DNA of the CDR3: TGCAGCTTCCGGGACGGGACCTACGAGCAGTACTTC.

This clonotype was counted a few times. The chain combines TRBV4-1 with TRBJ2-1; D call uncertain. The V and J ends lost 1 base and 0 bases respectively, with 16 bases between them. The CDR3 consists of 18 residues. The germline gives CDR1 MGHRA, CDR2 YSYEKL. The CDR3 bases are TGCGCCAGCAGCCAAGTCGATATGGGGTTTTTCTCCTACAATGAGCAGTTCTTC. Amino acids: CASSQVDMGFFSYNEQFF.

This clonotype has more than one count but fewer than ten. V usage is TRBV24-1 and J usage is TRBJ2-1, with 8 positions matching TRBD1. The CDR3 sequence is 18 residues long. The germline CDR1 and CDR2 sequences are KGHDR and SFDVKD. The V segment lost 4 bases and the J segment 3 bases; nucleotides outside the gene matches: 13. The DNA for the CDR3 is TGTGCCACCAGTGAACCACCCGGGACAGGACCAAACTACAATGAGCAGTTCTTC. The encoded protein is CATSEPPGTGPNYNEQFF.

This chain joins TRBV30 and TRBJ2-3; 7 bases line up with TRBD2. The CDR3 contains 14 residues. Germline V gene lookup returns CDR1 GTSNPN and CDR2 SVGIG (reference sequence). Trimming at V came to 4 bases and at J to 1 base, leaving 5 bases not matched to a gene. The CDR3 DNA reads TGTGCCTGGAACGGGGGGATGGGCACAGATACGCAGTATTTT. As protein: CAWNGGMGTDTQYF.

The chain joins TRBV2 to TRBJ2-3; no reliable D call. CDR3 length: 16 amino acids. In germline, CDR1 is SNHLY, CDR2 FYNNEI. V was pared by 1 base and J by 1 base, with 12 bases between. CDR3 nucleotides: TGTGCCAGCAGTGAAGGCGTGGTGGCGGGCACAGATACGCAGTATTTT. Protein sequence: CASSEGVVAGTDTQYF.

The V gene is TRBV6-5, the J gene TRBJ1-1, with D unclear. This CDR3 region has 16 residues. CDR1 and CDR2 (germline): MNHEY, SVGAGI. With 7 bases removed from V and 0 bases from J, the gap between germline ends came to 18 bases. The CDR3, as DNA: TGTGCCAGCACCCTCCGCCGCAGTTTCATGAACACTGAAGCTTTCTTT. Translation: CASTLRRSFMNTEAFF.

This clonotype was observed a few times. V gene TRBV24-1 combines with J gene TRBJ2-1; D assignment may be TRBD1 or TRBD2 (6 bases each). CDR1 and CDR2 (germline): KGHDR, SFDVKD. The CDR3 is 15 residues long. V dropped 9 bases and J dropped 8 bases, with 22 bases sitting between them. CDR3 DNA sequence: TGTGCCACCGGGGACGAAACATCAGGGGAGGATGAGCAGTTCTTC. It encodes CATGDETSGEDEQFF.

The CDR3 coding sequence is TGTGCCACCAGCAGGCGGGGGGCGGGCACAGATACGCAGTATTTT. Translation: CATSRRGAGTDTQYF. The chain uses TRBV24-1 and TRBJ2-3; TRBD2 aligns across 8 bases. Per the germline V gene, CDR1 is KGHDR and CDR2 is SFDVKD. This CDR3 spans 15 amino acids. V shed 7 bases, J shed 1 base, and the junction held 6 bases outside the gene matches.

As to this clonotype: Mismatch with germline at one junction end may stem from a read error. The chain has TRBV7-6 and TRBJ2-3, with 10 bases that match TRBD2. Germline loops: CDR1 SGHVS, CDR2 FNYEAQ. The CDR3 extends over 16 amino acids. CDR3 protein: CASSLSSPGTGTSASF. In DNA form, the CDR3 reads TGTGCCAGCAGCTTATCTTCCCCCGGAACCGGGACTAGCGCAAGTTTT.

This clonotype was counted once. The chain employs TRBV6-6 and TRBJ2-7; 11 bases are shared with TRBD2. Germline CDR1 MNHNY, CDR2 SVGAGI (reference sequence). The V segment lost 6 bases and the J segment 3 bases; nucleotides outside the gene matches: 4. The CDR3 has 14 residues. Here the CDR3 reads CASRLAGGHYEQYF. The CDR3 region has the DNA TGTGCCAGCAGGCTAGCGGGAGGACACTACGAGCAGTACTTC.

This clonotype came up a few times. The J gene is TRBJ2-7, the V gene TRBV5-1; 10 nucleotides agree with TRBD1. The CDR3 length is 16 residues. The V and J ends lost 0 bases and 0 bases, in that order; junction bases with no gene match: 3. CDR1 SGHRS and CDR2 YFSETQ come from the germline V gene. CDR3: CASSLVGTGDSYEQYF. CDR3 nucleotide sequence: TGCGCCAGCAGCTTGGTCGGGACAGGGGACTCCTACGAGCAGTACTTC.

The chain couples TRBV9 to TRBJ1-1; D is uncertain. V was pared by 3 bases and J by 3 bases, with 9 bases between. In germline, CDR1 is SGDLS, CDR2 YYNGEE. The CDR3 totals 13 residues. For the CDR3, the DNA is TGTGCCAGCAGCGAGAGCAGCCACACTGAAGCTTTCTTT. It translates to CASSESSHTEAFF.

This clonotype was picked up a small number of times. The chain recombines TRBV20-1 with TRBJ2-2; 7 nucleotides line up with TRBD2. V lost 3 bases to trimming and J lost 1 base; unmatched junction nucleotides: 5. Germline assignment: CDR1 DFQATT and CDR2 SNEGSKA (reference sequence). The length of the CDR3 is 15 residues. The CDR3 DNA reads as TGCAGTGCTAGGCCGGGAGGAAAGAACACCGGGGAGCTGTTTTTT. Translating gives CSARPGGKNTGELFF.

This clonotype was observed a handful of times. V gene TRBV3-1 combines with J gene TRBJ2-3; 14 bases are a match to TRBD2. The trim removed 4 bases at V and 5 bases at J, leaving 2 bases unmatched. The CDR3 sequence is 15 residues long. CDR1 is LGHDT, CDR2 YNNKEL, per germline (reference sequence). CDR3 loop: CASSLGTSGRDTQYF. CDR3 bases: TGTGCCAGCAGCCTAGGGACTAGCGGGAGAGATACGCAGTATTTT.

The genes are TRBV5-1 and TRBJ1-1, with a weak D call TRBD1 (6 bases). Germline lookup yields CDR1 SGHRS and CDR2 YFSETQ. The CDR3 consists of 15 residues. Between the trimmed V and J ends, which lost 0 bases and 7 bases, there was a span of 16 bases. CDR3 nucleotides: TGCGCCAGCAGCTTGGATTGGGGGGCAACGGATGAAGCTTTCTTT. It yields the protein CASSLDWGATDEAFF.

V gene TRBV12-3 or TRBV12-4 combines with J gene TRBJ1-4; D is uncertain. V lost 5 bases and J 4 bases, leaving 17 bases between the germline ends. CDR3 length: 16 amino acids. The CDR3 loop reads CASSRGWQTNNEKLFF. Written as DNA, the CDR3 is TGTGCCAGCAGTCGTGGGTGGCAGACAAATAATGAAAAACTGTTTTTT.

Ten or more counts support this clonotype. The chain has TRBV7-9 and TRBJ2-1; TRBD2 matches 8 bases. With V trimmed by 5 bases and J by 9 bases, 15 bases remained unmatched. There are 16 residues in the CDR3. Germline assignment: CDR1 SEHNR and CDR2 FQNEAQ (reference sequence). CDR3 sequence reads: CASSGTGTSLAVEQFF. CDR3 DNA sequence: TGTGCCAGCAGCGGTACCGGGACTAGTCTTGCTGTTGAGCAGTTCTTC.

This clonotype was detected a few times. The chain is built from TRBV20-1 and TRBJ1-1; the D is unclear. This CDR3 spans 13 amino acids. Per germline, CDR1 DFQATT and CDR2 SNEGSKA (reference sequence). With 7 bases removed from V and 0 bases from J, the gap between germline ends came to 12 bases. CDR3 sequence reads: CSGTGLLNTEAFF. The CDR3 DNA follows: TGCAGTGGGACGGGCCTCCTGAACACTGAAGCTTTCTTT.

The chain is built from TRBV30 and TRBJ1-5; a possible D gene is TRBD1 (6 bases). V dropped 3 bases and J dropped 4 bases, with 10 bases sitting between them. The CDR3 length is 13 residues. Germline lookup yields CDR1 GTSNPN and CDR2 SVGIG (reference sequence). Here the CDR3 DNA reads TGTGCCTGGAGCGCTACAGGGAATCAGCCCCAGCATTTT. This sequence encodes CAWSATGNQPQHF.

This clonotype was observed a handful of times. The chain uses TRBV5-1 and TRBJ1-2, with a tentative D call TRBD1 (5 bases). The CDR3 is 12 residues long. CDR1 and CDR2 from the germline V gene are SGHRS and YFSETQ. V lost 4 bases and J lost 7, with 11 bases in between. The CDR3 loop reads CASSPIGGGYTF. The CDR3 region has the DNA TGCGCCAGCAGCCCAATCGGGGGTGGCTACACCTTC.